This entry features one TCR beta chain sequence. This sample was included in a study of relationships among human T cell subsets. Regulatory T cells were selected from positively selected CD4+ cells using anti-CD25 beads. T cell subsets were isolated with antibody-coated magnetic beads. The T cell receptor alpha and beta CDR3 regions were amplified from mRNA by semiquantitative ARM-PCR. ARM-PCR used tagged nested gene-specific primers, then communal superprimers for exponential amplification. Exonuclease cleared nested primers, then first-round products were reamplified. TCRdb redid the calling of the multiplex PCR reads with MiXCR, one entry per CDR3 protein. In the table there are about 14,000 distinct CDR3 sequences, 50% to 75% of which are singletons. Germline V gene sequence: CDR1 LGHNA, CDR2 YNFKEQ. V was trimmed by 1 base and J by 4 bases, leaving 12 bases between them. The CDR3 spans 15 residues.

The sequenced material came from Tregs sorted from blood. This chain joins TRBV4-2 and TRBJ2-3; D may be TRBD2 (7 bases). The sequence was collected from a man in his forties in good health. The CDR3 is CASSQGGGLPDTQYF. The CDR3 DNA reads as TGTGCCAGCAGCCAAGGGGGGGGCCTCCCAGATACGCAGTATTTT.